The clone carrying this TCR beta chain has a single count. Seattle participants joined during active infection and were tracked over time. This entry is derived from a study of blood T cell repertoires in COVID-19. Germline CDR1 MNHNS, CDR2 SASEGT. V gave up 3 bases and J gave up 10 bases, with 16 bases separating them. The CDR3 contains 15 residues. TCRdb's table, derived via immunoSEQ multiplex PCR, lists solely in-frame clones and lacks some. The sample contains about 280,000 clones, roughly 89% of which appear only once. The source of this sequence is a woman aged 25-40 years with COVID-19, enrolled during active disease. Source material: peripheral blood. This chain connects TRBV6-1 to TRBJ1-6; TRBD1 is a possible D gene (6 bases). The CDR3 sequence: CASSDVTGFNSPLHF. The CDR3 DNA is TGTGCCAGCAGTGACGTGACAGGCTTTAACTCACCCCTCCACTTT.